A selection of T cell receptor beta chains follows, all from one sample in a study of blood T cell repertoires in COVID-19. Produced via immunoSEQ multiplex PCR; TCRdb's table is partial and in-frame only. The sample includes fewer than 250,000 clones, 83% of them seen just once. The sample consisted of PBMCs or T cells enriched from blood (not recorded which). The origin of the receptors is a woman in her forties or fifties who had been exposed to COVID-19. CDR3s include the opening cysteine and the closing phenylalanine or tryptophan.

v_call: TRBV7-2
j_call: TRBJ2-2
cdr3_aa: CASSSYRGYGELFF

v_call: TRBV5-1
j_call: TRBJ2-7
cdr3_aa: CASSLNPGDYYEQYF

v_call: TRBV7-6
j_call: TRBJ1-2
cdr3_aa: CASSRLIGEHGYTF

v_call: TRBV19
j_call: TRBJ1-5
cdr3_aa: CASSSREGSQPQHF

v_call: TRBV6-6
j_call: TRBJ1-1
cdr3_aa: CAIQGLMNTEAFF

v_call: TRBV11-2
j_call: TRBJ1-1
cdr3_aa: CASSPRQANTEAFF

v_call: TRBV12-3/TRBV12-4
j_call: TRBJ1-1
cdr3_aa: CASSQPTGEAFF

v_call: TRBV6-6
j_call: TRBJ2-2
cdr3_aa: CASSHLGDTGELFF

v_call: TRBV6-1
j_call: TRBJ2-7
cdr3_aa: CASSEEGTGWAEQYF

v_call: TRBV7-2
j_call: TRBJ1-1
cdr3_aa: CASSSNQGTEAFF

v_call: TRBV7-9
j_call: TRBJ2-2
cdr3_aa: CASSLRIGGNTGELFF

v_call: TRBV5-6
j_call: TRBJ2-7
cdr3_aa: CASTGTGLSSYEQYF

v_call: TRBV4-1
j_call: TRBJ1-1
cdr3_aa: CASSQGTRGTEAFF

v_call: TRBV6-5
j_call: TRBJ1-5
cdr3_aa: CASSQVQGPNGPQHF

v_call: TRBV12-3/TRBV12-4
j_call: TRBJ1-2
cdr3_aa: CASRADGGNGYTF

v_call: TRBV3-1/TRBV3-2
j_call: TRBJ1-3
cdr3_aa: CASSVRDRDSGNTIYF

v_call: TRBV6-2/TRBV6-3
j_call: TRBJ1-1
cdr3_aa: CASSSVWGQGNTEAFF

v_call: TRBV5-5
j_call: TRBJ2-7
cdr3_aa: CASSLDSQGYEQYF

v_call: TRBV2
j_call: TRBJ1-2
cdr3_aa: CASSEASGHGYTF

v_call: TRBV28
j_call: TRBJ2-5
cdr3_aa: CASTGREPGQQETQYF

v_call: TRBV18
j_call: TRBJ1-5
cdr3_aa: CASSTGQPDQPQHF

v_call: TRBV19
j_call: TRBJ1-1
cdr3_aa: CASLWRDDTEAFF

v_call: TRBV11-2
j_call: TRBJ1-5
cdr3_aa: CASSPGLRGNQPQHF

v_call: TRBV18
j_call: TRBJ1-2
cdr3_aa: CASSPKTGYGYTF

v_call: TRBV5-1
j_call: TRBJ2-1
cdr3_aa: CASSPRIAHEQFF

v_call: TRBV5-4
j_call: TRBJ2-3
cdr3_aa: CASSLRQTYTDTQYF

v_call: TRBV4-2
j_call: TRBJ2-3
cdr3_aa: CASSQDPVGGGTDTQYF

v_call: TRBV6-5
j_call: TRBJ1-1
cdr3_aa: CASSYSGIENAEAFF

v_call: TRBV30
j_call: TRBJ1-3
cdr3_aa: CAWSTPKSSGNTIYF

v_call: TRBV18
j_call: TRBJ2-7
cdr3_aa: CASSPDRAEQYF

v_call: TRBV20-1
j_call: TRBJ2-3
cdr3_aa: CSASLGADTQYF

v_call: TRBV12-3/TRBV12-4
j_call: TRBJ1-3
cdr3_aa: CASSLSGNTIYF

v_call: TRBV19
j_call: TRBJ1-5
cdr3_aa: CASSINRSDQPQHF

v_call: TRBV10-3
j_call: TRBJ1-1
cdr3_aa: CATGGLTGRNTEAFF

v_call: TRBV10-3
j_call: TRBJ2-3
cdr3_aa: CAISPGLQRTDTQYF

v_call: TRBV7-9
j_call: TRBJ2-2
cdr3_aa: CASSFGQGERTGELFF

v_call: TRBV13
j_call: TRBJ2-3
cdr3_aa: CASSSSGISTDTQYF

v_call: TRBV30
j_call: TRBJ1-3
cdr3_aa: CAWSGSTLSSGNTIYF

v_call: TRBV10-2
j_call: TRBJ1-4
cdr3_aa: CASREGDSLWFF

v_call: TRBV5-1
j_call: TRBJ1-1
cdr3_aa: CASSAGTNIEAFF

v_call: TRBV6-2/TRBV6-3
j_call: TRBJ1-1
cdr3_aa: CASSYRRGMNTEAFF

v_call: TRBV5-1
j_call: TRBJ1-5
cdr3_aa: CASSLEGRGNQPQHF

v_call: TRBV5-8
j_call: TRBJ1-5
cdr3_aa: CASSLNSNQPQHF

v_call: TRBV10-3
j_call: TRBJ1-3
cdr3_aa: CAISTGQGTGNTIYF

v_call: TRBV12-5
j_call: TRBJ2-2
cdr3_aa: CASDPPGQGDRTGELFF

v_call: TRBV19
j_call: TRBJ1-5
cdr3_aa: CASSITLQGLNQPQHF

v_call: TRBV6-2/TRBV6-3
j_call: TRBJ2-1
cdr3_aa: CASSYSLISGLNEQFF

v_call: TRBV6-5
j_call: TRBJ2-7
cdr3_aa: CASSPRESSEQYF